The 28 T cell receptor beta chains below all came from one sample that was sequenced in a study of T cells expressing NK-cell markers. Following a re-call of the 5' RACE reads, TCRdb has one entry per CDR3 protein and lacks DNA. The table lists around 280,000 distinct CDR3 sequences. Sequencing input: blood T cells: a sorted CD56 or NKG2C T cell subset, CD4+ or CD8+ T cells, or bulk PBMC T cells (not recorded which). Every receptor here comes from a man between 18 and 35 years old in good health.

The V gene is TRBV12-3 or TRBV12-4, the J gene TRBJ2-1; TCRdb designates TRBD1, a call that cannot be tested without DNA. This CDR3 is 14 amino acids long. The CDR3 sequence: CASSPRQGLHEQFF.

The chain is built from TRBV4-2 and TRBJ2-3; the D call of TRBD2 rests on TCRdb alone, since no DNA is present to check it. CDR1 LGHNA and CDR2 YNFKEQ come from the germline V gene. CDR3 length: 13 amino acids. CDR3 residues: CASSQDEGSEQYF.

This chain joins TRBV7-9 and TRBJ2-1; TCRdb returns TRBD2, unconfirmable since there is no DNA. The V gene's germline CDR1 is SEHNR and CDR2 FQNEAQ (reference sequence). This CDR3 spans 13 amino acids. The CDR3 region is CASSATSGSVQFF.

The rearrangement uses TRBV5-5 and TRBJ2-7; TCRdb proposes TRBD1, but this gene call is untestable without DNA. Per the germline V gene, CDR1 is SGHKS and CDR2 is YYEKEE (reference sequence). The CDR3 has 15 residues. The chain's CDR3 is CASSSMGTEPYEQYF. The variable domain in full, completed from reference TRBV5-5 and TRBJ2-7, reads DAGVTQSPTHLIKTRGQQVTLRCSPISGHKSVSWYQQVLGQGPQFIFQYYEKEERGRGNFPDRFSARQFPNYSSELNVNALLLGDSALYLCASSSMGTEPYEQYFGPGTRLTVT.

The chain carries TRBV20-1 and TRBJ1-4; lacking DNA, the TRBD1 call made by TCRdb goes unchecked. In germline, CDR1 is DFQATT, CDR2 SNEGSKA (reference sequence). The CDR3 spans 14 residues. This chain's CDR3 is CSVLRGPVNEKLFF.

The chain employs TRBV20-1 and TRBJ2-6. This CDR3 contains 15 residues. Germline V gives CDR1 DFQATT, CDR2 SNEGSKA (reference sequence). CDR3 sequence reads: CSVSAIPSGANVLTF.

This chain connects TRBV7-2 to TRBJ2-5; the D gene TCRdb calls, TRBD2, cannot be checked with no DNA. The germline V gene has CDR1 SGHTA and CDR2 FQGNSA. The CDR3 loop spans 16 amino acids. The CDR3 loop reads CASSLGGIAGGETQYF.

The chain carries TRBV12-3 or TRBV12-4 and TRBJ2-7; TCRdb's D gene call, TRBD1, goes unchecked for lack of DNA. The CDR3 consists of 16 residues. This CDR3 is CASSFRTVTGSYEQYF.

The chain is built from TRBV6-4 and TRBJ1-1; the D call from TCRdb, TRBD1, cannot be confirmed without DNA. The CDR3 extends over 14 amino acids. Germline V CDR1 and CDR2: MRHNA, SNTAGT. CDR3 residues: CASSEHRGNPEAFF.

CDR3 region: CASRDRSSTDTQYF. This chain links TRBV30 with TRBJ2-3; lacking DNA, the TRBD1 call made by TCRdb goes unchecked. Germline values: CDR1 GTSNPN, CDR2 SVGIG (reference sequence). The CDR3 is 14 amino acids.

The chain couples TRBV9 to TRBJ1-1; TCRdb's D call of TRBD1 is untestable without DNA. The germline V gene has CDR1 SGDLS and CDR2 YYNGEE. CDR3 length: 13 residues. The CDR3 region is CASSWAVLAPLFF.

The V and J genes are TRBV29-1 and TRBJ2-1; the D call of TRBD2 rests on TCRdb alone, since no DNA is present to check it. CDR1 and CDR2 from the germline V gene are SQVTM and ANQGSEA. The CDR3 is made up of 13 amino acids. CDR3 sequence: CSPQGLAGGEQFF.

The chain combines TRBV7-8 with TRBJ2-7; TCRdb gives TRBD2 as the D gene, but with no DNA this cannot be confirmed. Germline V gene data show CDR1 as SGHVS and CDR2 as FQNEAQ. The CDR3 spans 16 residues. This CDR3 is CASSRTDSGRGYEQYF.

This chain uses TRBV20-1 with TRBJ1-5; TCRdb's D call of TRBD1 is untestable without DNA. Germline V gene lookup returns CDR1 DFQATT and CDR2 SNEGSKA (reference sequence). This CDR3 spans 14 amino acids. CDR3 residues: CSARQDREAQPQHF.

This chain connects TRBV13 to TRBJ1-1. Germline CDR1 PRHDT, CDR2 FYEKMQ (reference sequence). This CDR3 has 17 residues. This chain's CDR3 is CASSPRTRLSRTAEAFF.

This chain connects TRBV4-2 to TRBJ2-7. This CDR3 spans 15 amino acids. Germline CDR1 is LGHNA and CDR2 is YNFKEQ. CDR3 residues: CASSQDSARSYEQYF.

The genes are TRBV10-3 and TRBJ2-7; there is no DNA to check the TCRdb D call of TRBD1. The CDR3 covers 16 residues. Germline V gene lookup returns CDR1 ENHRY and CDR2 SYGVKD. CDR3 in amino acids: CAISGRGERGEYEQYF.

The chain employs TRBV28 and TRBJ1-5; TCRdb indicates TRBD1, and absent DNA this call remains unverified. Germline V lookup: CDR1 MDHEN, CDR2 SYDVKM. This CDR3 has 14 residues. CDR3: CASVDRGSNQPQHF.

V gene TRBV24-1 combines with J gene TRBJ2-7; with no DNA, the TCRdb D assignment of TRBD1 cannot be verified. The V gene's germline CDR1 is KGHDR and CDR2 SFDVKD. The CDR3 is made up of 13 amino acids. The CDR3 region is CATSDPDRHEQYF.

The V and J genes are TRBV12-3 or TRBV12-4 and TRBJ2-5. The CDR3 contains 15 residues. The CDR3 here is CASTPTEGTAETQYF.

The chain recombines TRBV29-1 with TRBJ2-1; TCRdb picks TRBD2, but there is no DNA to check that call. The germline gives CDR1 SQVTM, CDR2 ANQGSEA. The CDR3 runs to 14 residues. CDR3 residues: CSVSGTVSYNEQFF.

J is TRBJ1-1 and V is TRBV11-2. The CDR3 has 16 residues. CDR1 is SGHAT and CDR2 is FQNNGV in the germline V gene. CDR3 in amino acids: CASSLDRWGPRVGAFF. The variable domain in full, completed from reference TRBV11-2 and TRBJ1-1, reads EAGVAQSPRYKIIEKRQSVAFWCNPISGHATLYWYQQILGQGPKLLIQFQNNGVVDDSQLPKDRFSAERLKGVDSTLKIQPAKLEDSAVYLCASSLDRWGPRVGAFFGQGTRLTVV.

The chain employs TRBV4-3 and TRBJ2-6. The CDR3 loop spans 15 amino acids. Germline CDR1 is LGHNA and CDR2 is YSLEER. CDR3 loop: CASSPYPSGANVLTF.

The CDR3 reads CASSLRDRRTGELFF. This rearrangement joins TRBV5-1 to TRBJ2-2; with no DNA, the TCRdb D assignment of TRBD1 cannot be verified. Germline V gene sequence: CDR1 SGHRS, CDR2 YFSETQ. The CDR3 is made up of 15 amino acids.

The chain carries TRBV7-8 and TRBJ2-3; the TRBD1 assignment by TCRdb is unverifiable without DNA. Germline V gene lookup returns CDR1 SGHVS and CDR2 FQNEAQ. This CDR3 is 18 amino acids long. CDR3 loop: CASSLRWTGRFDTDTQYF.

This chain uses TRBV30 with TRBJ2-1. Looked up from germline, CDR1 is GTSNPN and CDR2 is SVGIG (reference sequence). This CDR3 has 15 amino acids. The CDR3: CAWVLDQSSYNEQFF.

The gene calls are TRBV24-1 and TRBJ2-1. The CDR3 spans 12 residues. Germline CDR1 KGHDR, CDR2 SFDVKD. The CDR3 reads CATSLTGNEQFF.

The genes are TRBV6-2 or TRBV6-3 and TRBJ2-6; TCRdb lists TRBD1, though no DNA is available to test this call. This CDR3 contains 17 residues. Germline CDR1 MNHEY, CDR2 SVGEGT. The chain's CDR3 is CASSGQVAYSGANVLTF.